This T cell receptor beta chain was identified in a study of cytomegalovirus exposure and HLA in healthy donors. Overall study findings and caveats: 87-base-pair reads could not separate some V segments, including TRBV6-2 and TRBV6-3. Under in vitro conditions, a few CMV-associated chains were confirmed as specific for CMV antigens.

The PCR used 60 Vbeta and 13 Jbeta primers. The repertoire was sequenced with immunoSEQ multiplex PCR; TCRdb's copy has only in-frame clones and lacks some. The sample lists about 120,000 clones; more than 70% were seen once. V was pared by 7 bases and J by 5 bases, with 9 bases between. Germline CDR1 and CDR2: SNHLY and FYNNEI. The CDR3 totals 13 residues. About this clone itself: The target antigen is unknown.

This receptor was identified in a man aged 50-59 years in good health and CMV-seropositive. Specimen: PBMCs. V is TRBV2 and J is TRBJ1-6, with D possibly matching TRBD1 (5 bases). CDR3 protein: CASTGLDNSPLHF. CDR3 sequence (DNA): TGTGCCAGCACGGGACTCGATAATTCACCCCTCCACTTT.